The 30 T cell receptor beta chains below all came from one sample that was sequenced in a study of cytomegalovirus exposure and HLA in healthy donors. In the PCR, 60 Vbeta and 13 Jbeta primers were used. TCRdb keeps only in-frame clones here, not all; method: immunoSEQ multiplex PCR. Here the sample spans 150,000 to 200,000 clones, more than 75% being singletons. Sequencing was done on a sample of PBMCs. Receptors were obtained from a girl aged 2-15 years in good health and CMV-seropositive.

CDR3 in amino acids: CASSLVRTEAFF. The CDR3 bases are TGTGCCAGCAGCTTGGTTAGAACTGAAGCTTTCTTT. The chain combines TRBV5-5 with TRBJ1-1; D unclear. The CDR3 consists of 12 residues. Germline CDR1 and CDR2: SGHKS and YYEKEE (reference sequence). Trimming took 0 bases from V and 5 from J, leaving 5 bases between them.

The chain links TRBV1 to TRBJ2-2; the D call TRBD1 from the table was never checked on the DNA. TRBV1 is assigned pseudogene status. CDR3 length equals 22 residues. CDR3 coding DNA: TGCACCAGCAGCCAAGATATTAGAGGGGGGACAGGGCTTTCTGGGGCCACCGGGGAGCTGTTTTTT. Translated: CTSSQDIRGGTGLSGATGELFF.

Only a few counts were recorded for this clone. V usage is TRBV5-4 and J usage is TRBJ2-5; 8 bases align to TRBD1. J lost 5 bases, V lost 0 bases, and 9 bases had no gene match. Germline CDR1 and CDR2: SGHNT and YYREEE (reference sequence). The CDR3 runs 16 residues. CDR3 residues: CASSLELAGGEETQYF. CDR3 nucleotide sequence: TGTGCCAGCAGCTTGGAACTGGCAGGGGGCGAGGAGACCCAGTACTTC.

The chain couples TRBV2 to TRBJ1-2; no definite D call. The germline gives CDR1 SNHLY, CDR2 FYNNEI. V gave up 5 bases and J gave up 5 bases, with 6 bases separating them. The CDR3 has 11 amino acids. The CDR3 loop is CASSYLYGYTF. The CDR3 bases are TGTGCCAGCAGTTACCTATATGGCTACACCTTC.

V is TRBV7-9 and J is TRBJ1-1, with D possibly being TRBD1 (6 bases). Trimming pared 3 bases from V and 1 base from J, leaving 18 bases between. This CDR3 comprises 17 residues. CDR1 and CDR2 (germline): SEHNR, FQNEAQ (reference sequence). CDR3 sequence reads: CASSLKKTGKPNTEAFF. In DNA, the CDR3 is TGTGCCAGCAGCTTGAAAAAGACAGGTAAGCCGAACACTGAAGCTTTCTTT.

A single count supports this clone. The V gene is TRBV7-9, the J gene TRBJ2-2, with D possibly matching TRBD2 (5 bases). V was shortened by 1 base and J by 7 bases, with 10 bases between the two germline ends. Germline assignment: CDR1 SEHNR and CDR2 FQNEAQ (reference sequence). There are 14 residues in the CDR3. In nucleotides, the CDR3 is TGTGCCAGCAGCTTAGTCGGGGATTACGGGGAGCTGTTTTTT. The encoded protein is CASSLVGDYGELFF.

The rearrangement uses TRBV27 and TRBJ2-7; 10 positions match TRBD1. This CDR3 has 14 residues. Germline CDR1 and CDR2: MNHEY and SMNVEV (reference sequence). V was clipped by 7 bases and J by 5 bases; unmatched bases: 8. CDR3 loop: CASTGTGVNDEQYF. The CDR3 DNA sequence: TGTGCCAGCACCGGGACAGGGGTCAACGACGAGCAGTACTTC.

The genes are TRBV5-1 and TRBJ2-2, with 7 bases fitting TRBD2. The CDR3 loop spans 15 amino acids. In germline, CDR1 is SGHRS, CDR2 YFSETQ. V lost 8 bases, J lost 1 base, and 8 bases stayed unmatched. Here the CDR3 DNA reads TGCGCCAGTAGCGCGGCTAGCGGGAACACCGGGGAGCTGTTTTTT. Encoded protein: CASSAASGNTGELFF.

The chain has TRBV12-2 and TRBJ2-7; the table's D call, TRBD2, has no DNA check behind it. TRBV12-2 is described as a pseudogene. This CDR3 region has 13 residues. The CDR3 nucleotides read TGTGCAAGTCGCTTAGTTACTGTCAACGAGCAGTACTTC. Translation: CASRLVTVNEQYF.

The chain is built from TRBV4-2 and TRBJ1-2; 9 bases map to TRBD1. V lost 0 bases and J lost 6; bases outside the gene matches: 8. CDR1 LGHNA and CDR2 YNFKEQ come from the germline V gene. The CDR3 is made up of 16 amino acids. The CDR3 is CASSQDLMGTGNGYTF. Here the CDR3 DNA reads TGTGCCAGCAGCCAAGATCTAATGGGGACAGGGAATGGCTACACCTTC.

The chain recombines TRBV10-1 with TRBJ2-5, with D maybe TRBD1 (6 bases). Germline V gene sequence: CDR1 WNHNN, CDR2 SYGVQD (reference sequence). Trimming removed 4 bases at V and 3 bases at J, with 12 bases between. CDR3 length equals 14 residues. CDR3 residues: CASSADRSEETQYF. CDR3 DNA: TGCGCCAGCAGTGCGGACAGAAGCGAAGAGACCCAGTACTTC.

This sequence joins TRBV6-1 and TRBJ1-1, with a possible D match to TRBD1 (6 bases). V lost 3 bases and J 7 bases, leaving 15 bases between the germline ends. The CDR3 is made up of 14 amino acids. The germline CDR1 and CDR2 sequences are MNHNS and SASEGT. The CDR3 nucleotides are TGTGCCAGCAGTGACTTACAGGGTGATGGTGAAGCTTTCTTT. This encodes CASSDLQGDGEAFF.

This rearrangement joins TRBV19 to TRBJ2-2, with D possibly TRBD2 on 6 matching bases. V was cut by 3 bases and J by 7 bases, with 21 bases left in between. Germline CDR1 reads LNHDA; CDR2 reads SQIVND (reference sequence). The CDR3 has 17 residues. The CDR3 loop is CASSIRFAGRAGGELFF. The CDR3 bases are TGTGCCAGTAGTATCCGATTTGCGGGAAGGGCAGGCGGGGAGCTGTTTTTT.

The genes are TRBV27 and TRBJ1-4; 8 nucleotides line up with TRBD1. The CDR3 sequence is 17 residues long. Germline V gene data show CDR1 as MNHEY and CDR2 as SMNVEV (reference sequence). Losses at the gene ends were 0 bases for V and 6 bases for J; bases not matched to a gene: 9. The DNA for the CDR3 is TGTGCCAGCAGTTTATCAACCTCAGGGGGCAAATATGAAAAACTGTTTTTT. It encodes CASSLSTSGGKYEKLFF.

The rearrangement joins TRBV29-1 to TRBJ2-3; tentative D call: TRBD2 (6 bases). Germline V lookup: CDR1 SQVTM, CDR2 ANQGSEA. V was shortened by 6 bases and J by 2 bases, with 18 bases between the two germline ends. The CDR3 spans 15 residues. The CDR3 region has the DNA TGCAGCGTAGACCGGGACTCCAAACACACAGATACGCAGTATTTT. Protein sequence: CSVDRDSKHTDTQYF.

A note on this clone: Other DNA sequences in the same sample also yield this CDR3. This sequence joins TRBV30 and TRBJ1-2; D is unresolved. The CDR3 runs to 12 residues. Trimming pared 2 bases from V and 2 bases from J, leaving 6 bases between. From germline, CDR1 is GTSNPN and CDR2 SVGIG (reference sequence). This CDR3 is CAWSPGNYGYTF. The CDR3 coding sequence is TGTGCCTGGAGTCCCGGGAACTATGGCTACACCTTC.

This clone has just a few counts. The chain employs TRBV15 and TRBJ2-2; D might be TRBD2 (6 bases). Germline lookup yields CDR1 LNHNV and CDR2 YYDKDF (reference sequence). V lost 0 bases, J lost 8 bases, and 13 bases lay in between. This CDR3 contains 15 residues. In DNA, the CDR3 is TGTGCCACCAGCAGAGAGGTCGGGAGTGGGGGGGAGCTGTTTTTT. It yields the protein CATSREVGSGGELFF.

The CDR3: CASSRQGDLNYGYTF. Written as DNA, the CDR3 is TGTGCCAGCAGTCGGCAGGGGGATCTAAACTATGGCTACACCTTC. The chain combines TRBV6-5 with TRBJ1-2; 7 bases fit TRBD1. This CDR3 is 15 amino acids long. The V segment lost 5 bases and the J segment 2 bases; nucleotides outside the gene matches: 8. The germline V gene has CDR1 MNHEY and CDR2 SVGAGI.

The genes are TRBV4-2 and TRBJ2-3; 8 positions match TRBD2. V shed 3 bases and J 4 bases; nucleotides not matched to a gene: 3. The CDR3 runs 14 residues. Looked up from germline, CDR1 is LGHNA and CDR2 is YNFKEQ. CDR3 protein: CASSQLTSADTQYF. The CDR3 nucleotides are TGTGCCAGCAGCCAGTTGACTAGCGCAGATACGCAGTATTTT.

The chain has TRBV4-1 and TRBJ2-5; D is possibly TRBD1 (6 bases). CDR3 length: 14 residues. Trimming left V 1 base short and J 7 bases short, with 13 bases between. Germline loops: CDR1 MGHRA, CDR2 YSYEKL. CDR3 in amino acids: CASSQGTAFRTQYF. In nucleotides, the CDR3 is TGCGCCAGCAGCCAAGGGACAGCATTCCGGACCCAGTACTTC.

The chain couples TRBV28 to TRBJ1-2; 7 bases are shared with TRBD1. CDR3 length equals 13 residues. V was pared by 5 bases and J by 4 bases, with 4 bases of the junction left unmatched. The germline V gene has CDR1 MDHEN and CDR2 SYDVKM. As DNA, the CDR3 is TGTGCCAGCAGTGCCGGGGACAGCTATGGCTACACCTTC. Its protein is CASSAGDSYGYTF.

This clone has a single count. This chain joins TRBV4-1 and TRBJ2-7, with TRBD1 matching 7 bases. This CDR3 region has 15 residues. Looked up from germline, CDR1 is MGHRA and CDR2 is YSYEKL. V shed 1 base and J 3 bases; nucleotides not matched to a gene: 6. The CDR3 here is CASSQVKQGYYEQYF. The CDR3 DNA is TGCGCCAGCAGCCAAGTAAAACAGGGGTACTACGAGCAGTACTTC.

The chain combines TRBV27 with TRBJ2-3; 8 nucleotides match TRBD2. V lost 3 bases and J lost 6; bases outside the gene matches: 5. Germline V gene sequence: CDR1 MNHEY, CDR2 SMNVEV (reference sequence). The CDR3 extends over 14 amino acids. Here the CDR3 reads CASSFGGDIDTQYF. The CDR3 nucleotides are TGTGCCAGCAGTTTCGGGGGGGATATTGATACGCAGTATTTT.

The chain has TRBV5-1 and TRBJ2-7, with a weak D call TRBD2 (7 bases). This CDR3 contains 15 residues. V lost 4 bases and J lost 1, with 15 bases in between. Per the germline V gene, CDR1 is SGHRS and CDR2 is YFSETQ. CDR3 sequence (DNA): TGCGCCAGCAGCGGGGGGGCAGGGATTTCCTACGAGCAGTACTTC. This sequence encodes CASSGGAGISYEQYF. The variable domain in full, completed from reference TRBV5-1 and TRBJ2-7, reads KAGVTQTPRYLIKTRGQQVTLSCSPISGHRSVSWYQQTPGQGLQFLFEYFSETQRNKGNFPGRFSGRQFSNSRSEMNVSTLELGDSALYLCASSGGAGISYEQYFGPGTRLTVT.

The chain is built from TRBV30 and TRBJ2-1; D is perhaps TRBD2 (6 bases). Trimming left V 5 bases short and J 0 bases short, with 17 bases between. The CDR3 loop spans 16 amino acids. Germline V gene sequence: CDR1 GTSNPN, CDR2 SVGIG (reference sequence). CDR3 residues: CAWLNREVSSYNEQFF. CDR3 bases: TGTGCCTGGTTGAATAGGGAGGTGAGCTCCTACAATGAGCAGTTCTTC.

The rearrangement uses TRBV5-1 and TRBJ1-1; maybe TRBD1 (5 bases). Germline V lookup: CDR1 SGHRS, CDR2 YFSETQ. Trimming removed 0 bases from V and 8 bases from J, with 11 bases in between. The CDR3 is made up of 13 amino acids. The CDR3 region has the DNA TGCGCCAGCAGCTTGGCTGGGGACTGGGAAGCTTTCTTT. The encoded protein is CASSLAGDWEAFF.

The V gene is TRBV7-2, the J gene TRBJ2-7; D is perhaps TRBD1 (5 bases). The germline V and J ends were trimmed by 1 base and 3 bases, with 7 bases remaining between them. This CDR3 contains 13 residues. Germline CDR1 and CDR2: SGHTA and FQGNSA. The DNA of the CDR3 is TGTGCCAGCAGCTTAGGGGGCCTCTACGAGCAGTACTTC. This gives the protein CASSLGGLYEQYF.

CDR3 in amino acids: CASSPRGLARYNEQFF. The CDR3 bases are TGTGCCAGCTCACCCCGGGGACTAGCGCGTTACAATGAGCAGTTCTTC. The chain uses TRBV18 and TRBJ2-1, with 10 bases lining up with TRBD2. Trimming cost V 3 bases and J 4 bases; bases outside gene matches: 6. The germline V gene encodes CDR1 KGHSH and CDR2 LQKENI. The CDR3 loop spans 16 amino acids.

V usage is TRBV1 and J usage is TRBJ2-5; the D segment call TRBD2 is taken from the table without a DNA check. TRBV1 is noted as a pseudogene. The CDR3 runs to 18 residues. In nucleotides, the CDR3 is TGCACCAGCAGCCAAGACCTAGCGGGTGGCCCTGGGCGGGAGACCCAGTACTTC. Translation: CTSSQDLAGGPGRETQYF.

The rearrangement uses TRBV13 and TRBJ2-1; 7 bases line up with TRBD2. The germline gives CDR1 PRHDT, CDR2 FYEKMQ (reference sequence). J lost 4 bases, V lost 0 bases, and 3 bases had no gene match. The CDR3 consists of 15 residues. The DNA for the CDR3 is TGTGCCAGCAGCTTAGGTGGGAGGGGTTACAATGAGCAGTTCTTC. This codes for CASSLGGRGYNEQFF.